A selection of T cell receptor beta chains follows, all from one sample in a study of blood T cell repertoires in COVID-19. TCRdb's copy holds only in-frame clones and misses some; the assay was immunoSEQ multiplex PCR. The sample records some 200,000 clones, around 90% being singletons. The sample comprised PBMCs or T cells enriched from blood (not recorded which). The source of these receptors is a woman under 30 who had recovered from COVID-19. Both conserved end residues are trimmed from each CDR3. Fields, in order: J gene, V gene, CDR3 protein.

>TRBJ2-3|TRBV30
AWSPGQGGADTQY
>TRBJ2-5|TRBV5-4
ASSPGGLETQY
>TRBJ1-3|TRBV2
ASMIDRSLSGNTIY
>TRBJ2-1|TRBV11-2
ASSLGGTYNEQF
>TRBJ1-1|TRBV10-3
AISGALNTEAF
>TRBJ2-7|TRBV28
ASSPRAGGFYEQY
>TRBJ2-5|TRBV12-3/TRBV12-4
ASKGGGLETQY
>TRBJ1-5|TRBV6-1
ASSEVREQPQH
>TRBJ1-1|TRBV5-1
ASSLAGRRENTEAF
>TRBJ2-3|TRBV3-1/TRBV3-2
ASSQGLGRSTDTQY
>TRBJ1-6|TRBV27
ASNPRGDNSPLH
>TRBJ2-7|TRBV5-1
ASSSEALTYEQY